The T cell receptor (beta chain) under discussion was sequenced for a study of blood T cells in healthy people across ages. Study-wide points: Compared with aged donors, long-lived donors showed fewer expanded clones, suggesting selection. One million T cells yielded diversity estimates that were considered underestimates.

This clonotype was observed a single time. Its matching antigen is unknown. A sample-barcoded 5' primer and a J-beta primer mix were used in a second PCR of roughly 6 to 11 cycles. Every cDNA molecule bore a tag from a template-switch adaptor containing 12 random nucleotides. All samples yielded 3 million or more CDR3-containing paired-end reads. Each CDR3 protein is one row after TCRdb ran MiXCR on the 5' RACE reads. This sample has around 750,000 distinct CDR3 sequences, with about 53% found just once. The TCR was taken from an elderly man in good health. Input material: blood.

For the CDR3, the DNA is TGTGCCACCAAGCGGGACGGCCGAACCTACGAGCAGTTCTTC. It translates to CATKRDGRTYEQFF. V and J are TRBV10-3 and TRBJ2-1; 7 nucleotides line up with TRBD2. V dropped 10 bases and J dropped 10; count of bases not matched to a gene: 16. The CDR3 contains 14 residues. The germline CDR1 and CDR2 sequences are ENHRY and SYGVKD.